Below are 12 T cell receptor beta chains sequenced from a single sample in a study of cytomegalovirus exposure and HLA in healthy donors. The PCR used 60 Vbeta and 13 Jbeta primers. The protocol was immunoSEQ multiplex PCR, while the TCRdb copy is restricted to in-frame clones and leaves out a portion. The sample totals about 100,000 clones. The sample was PBMCs. The receptors come from a girl aged 5-17 years in good health and CMV-seropositive.

The rearrangement joins TRBV2 to TRBJ1-1, with 8 bases matching TRBD1. CDR3 length: 15 amino acids. CDR1 is SNHLY, CDR2 FYNNEI, per germline. V shed 3 bases, J shed 1 base, and the junction held 4 bases outside the gene matches. CDR3 residues: CASSDQGAWNTEAFF. The CDR3 DNA is TGTGCCAGCAGTGACCAGGGGGCCTGGAACACTGAAGCTTTCTTT.

This chain joins TRBV6-6 and TRBJ1-5; D is ambiguous. V was shortened by 2 bases and J by 10 bases, with 9 bases between the two germline ends. The CDR3 is made up of 12 amino acids. Germline V CDR1 and CDR2: MNHNY, SVGAGI (reference sequence). The CDR3 loop reads CASSYGLEPQHF. CDR3 sequence (DNA): TGTGCCAGCAGTTACGGGCTGGAACCCCAGCATTTT.

This chain uses TRBV6-5 with TRBJ1-2; the D gene is possibly TRBD1 (6 bases). Germline CDR1 is MNHEY and CDR2 is SVGAGI. The V end was cut by 6 bases, the J end by 0 bases, with 11 bases between. The CDR3 consists of 14 residues. In DNA, the CDR3 is TGTGCCAGCAGGTTACAGGGATCTAACTATGGCTACACCTTC. Residues: CASRLQGSNYGYTF.

J is TRBJ1-5 and V is TRBV19, with 8 positions matching TRBD1. The V and J ends lost 1 base and 5 bases, in that order; junction bases with no gene match: 7. The CDR3 has 16 amino acids. Per the germline V gene, CDR1 is LNHDA and CDR2 is SQIVND (reference sequence). CDR3 in DNA: TGTGCCAGTAGTATAGCGAGAGGGACAGGTCATCAGCCCCAGCATTTT. This sequence encodes CASSIARGTGHQPQHF.

CDR3 region: CASAGGFNSPLHF. The CDR3 region has the DNA TGTGCCAGCGCGGGGGGCTTCAATTCACCCCTCCACTTT. This rearrangement joins TRBV6-5 to TRBJ1-6; D might be TRBD1 (6 bases). CDR1 MNHEY and CDR2 SVGAGI come from the germline V gene. The CDR3 is made up of 13 amino acids. With 8 bases removed from V and 7 bases from J, the gap between germline ends came to 12 bases.

The chain has TRBV4-3 and TRBJ2-5; TRBD1 matches 7 bases. Germline V gene sequence: CDR1 LGHNA, CDR2 YSLEER. The length of the CDR3 is 16 residues. The ends lost 1 base at V and 2 bases at J; junction bases unmatched: 7. The CDR3 nucleotides read TGCGCCAGCAGCCAAGCTCGACAGGGCGGTCAAGAGACCCAGTACTTC. Translated, it gives CASSQARQGGQETQYF.

This sequence joins TRBV28 and TRBJ1-2; D is ambiguous. The V gene lost 2 bases and the J gene lost 6 bases, with 10 bases spanning the gap. This CDR3 region has 13 residues. The germline V gene has CDR1 MDHEN and CDR2 SYDVKM. CDR3 loop: CASSLRGFDGYTF. In DNA form, the CDR3 reads TGTGCCAGCAGTTTACGGGGTTTTGATGGCTACACCTTC.

This chain links TRBV13 with TRBJ2-2; 8 nucleotides line up with TRBD1. The germline CDR1 and CDR2 sequences are PRHDT and FYEKMQ (reference sequence). The CDR3 length is 16 residues. J lost 2 bases, V lost 0 bases, and 2 bases had no gene match. CDR3 coding DNA: TGTGCCAGCAGCTTAGGGGACAGGGTCAACACCGGGGAGCTGTTTTTT. Translation gives CASSLGDRVNTGELFF. Full variable domain (remainder filled in from reference TRBV13 and TRBJ2-2): AAGVIQSPRHLIKEKRETATLKCYPIPRHDTVYWYQQGPGQDPQFLISFYEKMQSDKGSIPDRFSAQQFSDYHSELNMSSLELGDSALYFCASSLGDRVNTGELFFGEGSRLTVL.

J is TRBJ2-7 and V is TRBV27, with D uncertain. This CDR3 contains 13 residues. CDR1 is MNHEY and CDR2 is SMNVEV in the germline V gene (reference sequence). V was pared by 0 bases and J by 4 bases, with 7 bases between. For the CDR3, the DNA is TGTGCCAGCAGTTTATCGGCCAGGTACGAGCAGTACTTC. It specifies CASSLSARYEQYF.

The V gene is TRBV11-2, the J gene TRBJ2-7, with D perhaps matching TRBD1 (5 bases). This CDR3 comprises 14 residues. The V gene lost 1 base and the J gene lost 4 bases, with 11 bases spanning the gap. Germline V CDR1 and CDR2: SGHAT, FQNNGV. The DNA for the CDR3 is TGTGCCAGCAGCTTAGGGGGCGCAGTATACGAGCAGTACGTC. This sequence encodes CASSLGGAVYEQYV.

The chain combines TRBV6-5 with TRBJ2-1; D is unresolved. The V end was cut by 2 bases, the J end by 5 bases, with 13 bases between. The germline CDR1 and CDR2 sequences are MNHEY and SVGAGI. CDR3 length: 15 residues. The CDR3 nucleotides read TGTGCCAGCAGTTACAGTACAGCCTACGACAATGAGCAGTTCTTC. Translated: CASSYSTAYDNEQFF.

This chain connects TRBV4-3 to TRBJ1-4; no definite D call. V was clipped by 3 bases and J by 6 bases, with 20 bases between them. CDR1 LGHNA and CDR2 YSLEER come from the germline V gene. This CDR3 is built from 17 residues. Here the CDR3 reads CASSQDSYSGRDEKLFF. CDR3 nucleotide sequence: TGCGCCAGCAGCCAGGATAGTTATAGTGGGCGGGATGAAAAACTGTTTTTT.